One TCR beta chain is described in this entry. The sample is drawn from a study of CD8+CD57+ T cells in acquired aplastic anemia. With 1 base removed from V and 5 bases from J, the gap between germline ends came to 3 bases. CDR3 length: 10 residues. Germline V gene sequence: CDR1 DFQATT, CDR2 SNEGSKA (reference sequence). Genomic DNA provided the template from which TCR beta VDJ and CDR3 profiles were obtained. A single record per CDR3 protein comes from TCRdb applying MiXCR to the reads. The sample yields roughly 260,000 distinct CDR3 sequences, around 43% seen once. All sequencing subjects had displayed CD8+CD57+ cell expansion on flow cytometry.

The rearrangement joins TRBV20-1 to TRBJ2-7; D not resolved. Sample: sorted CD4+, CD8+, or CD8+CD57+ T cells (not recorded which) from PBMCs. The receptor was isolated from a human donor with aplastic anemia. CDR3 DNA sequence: TGCAGTGCTAGAGCCGACGAGCAGTACTTC. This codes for CSARADEQYF.